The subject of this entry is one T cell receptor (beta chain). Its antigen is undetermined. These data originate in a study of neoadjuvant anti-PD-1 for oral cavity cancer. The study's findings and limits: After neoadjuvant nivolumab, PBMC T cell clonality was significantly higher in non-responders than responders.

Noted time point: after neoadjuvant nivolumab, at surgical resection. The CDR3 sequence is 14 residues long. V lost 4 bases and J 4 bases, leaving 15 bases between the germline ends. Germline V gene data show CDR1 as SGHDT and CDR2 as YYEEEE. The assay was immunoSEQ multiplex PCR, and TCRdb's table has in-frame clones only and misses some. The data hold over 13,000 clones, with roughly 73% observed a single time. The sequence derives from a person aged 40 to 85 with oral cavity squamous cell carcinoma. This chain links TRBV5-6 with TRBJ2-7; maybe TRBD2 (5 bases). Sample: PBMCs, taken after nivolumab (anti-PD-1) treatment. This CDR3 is CASSQDFDPYEQYF. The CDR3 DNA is TGTGCCAGCAGCCAGGACTTCGACCCTTACGAGCAGTACTTC. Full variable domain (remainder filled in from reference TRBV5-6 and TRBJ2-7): DAGVTQSPTHLIKTRGQQVTLRCSPKSGHDTVSWYQQALGQGPQFIFQYYEEEERQRGNFPDRFSGHQFPNYSSELNVNALLLGDSALYLCASSQDFDPYEQYFGPGTRLTVT.